This T cell receptor (beta chain) was sequenced during a study of shared clonotypes between healthy human individuals. The wider study: Researchers drew samples from a couple of women and a few men aged 18 to 49. Overall study findings and caveats: Among non-shared clonotypes, generation probabilities were lower than among those shared by all four donors. Rarefaction indicated that sorted-subset sequencing remained incomplete although depth was large.

Note on this clone: Its specificity is unknown.

Germline CDR1 LNHDA, CDR2 SQIVND (reference sequence). This CDR3 has 14 amino acids. The J segment lost 5 bases and the V segment lost 3 bases, leaving 2 bases of the junction unmatched. The table came from immunoSEQ multiplex PCR; TCRdb's copy has only in-frame clones and leaves some out. The sample gives 1,400,000 or so clones, roughly 98.5% of which show up once; roughly 0.35% is in the top ten. Sequenced input: naive CD4+ T cells sorted from blood. Regarding subset: CD45RA+ positively selected. The sequence was collected from a man aged 25-40 years in good health. The rearrangement uses TRBV19 and TRBJ2-2; 8 bases align to TRBD1. The CDR3 reads CASSMTGATGELFF. For the CDR3, the DNA is TGTGCCAGTAGTATGACAGGGGCAACCGGGGAGCTGTTTTTT.